This T cell receptor beta chain was observed in a study of shared clonotypes between healthy human individuals. Study results and limitations: Generation probabilities of non-shared clonotypes were lower (relative to those shared by all four donors). Richness estimates generally favored naive over memory subsets.

In regard to this clone: What it binds is not known.

Each sorted subset replicate got 200 ng genomic DNA, roughly 30,000 genomes. Original methodology: Without quality scores, immunoSEQ junctional reads could not be filtered like full-length reads. Data came from immunoSEQ multiplex PCR; TCRdb stores just in-frame clones and leaves some out. V and J calls and clone size are as listed in that table; D and trimming were resolved from the DNA. The sample contains about 2.4 million clones, roughly 93% of which appear only once. The germline CDR1 and CDR2 sequences are SQVTM and ANQGSEA. Trimming left V 4 bases short and J 3 bases short, with 11 bases between. This CDR3 spans 13 amino acids.

J is TRBJ2-3 and V is TRBV29-1; D may be TRBD1 (6 bases). This TCR came from a young man in good health. Some clones in this sample may be carry-over from other donors' samples. Sequenced: naive CD4+ T cells from PBMCs. Subset defined: CD45RA+ positively selected. The CDR3 DNA reads TGCAGCGTTGCACAGGGTTTGACAGATACGCAGTATTTT. This gives the protein CSVAQGLTDTQYF.